These 7 T cell receptor beta chains were sequenced from one sample in a study of blood T cell repertoires in COVID-19. Sequenced by immunoSEQ multiplex PCR; TCRdb stores in-frame clones only, minus some. The sample records 95,000 to 150,000 clones, approximately 81% being singletons. Sequencing was carried out using peripheral blood. The receptors here all came from a woman at least 80 years old with acute or convalescent COVID-19.

The chain links TRBV7-9 to TRBJ2-2, with a weak D call TRBD2 (6 bases). V was trimmed by 5 bases and J by 8 bases, leaving 21 bases between them. The CDR3 has 16 amino acids. Looked up from germline, CDR1 is SEHNR and CDR2 is FQNEAQ (reference sequence). The CDR3 sequence: CASSPREDVPGGELFF. The DNA for the CDR3 is TGTGCCAGCAGCCCTAGGGAGGACGTTCCAGGGGGGGAGCTGTTTTTT.

The genes are TRBV5-1 and TRBJ1-2; D not resolved. CDR1 is SGHRS, CDR2 YFSETQ, per germline. The CDR3 covers 14 residues. The V end lost 0 bases, the J end lost 8 bases, and 14 bases lay between the germline ends. The CDR3 here is CASSLEAGTEGYTF. Here the CDR3 DNA reads TGCGCCAGCAGCTTGGAGGCGGGCACTGAAGGCTACACCTTC.

The chain uses TRBV10-1 and TRBJ2-5; 7 bases are a match to TRBD1. Germline V lookup: CDR1 WNHNN, CDR2 SYGVQD (reference sequence). The J segment lost 5 bases and the V segment lost 2 bases, leaving 2 bases of the junction unmatched. CDR3 length: 13 amino acids. This chain's CDR3 is CASSERQGETQYF. In DNA, the CDR3 is TGCGCCAGCAGTGAGCGACAGGGTGAGACCCAGTACTTC.

The chain couples TRBV5-5 to TRBJ2-2; 13 bases agree with TRBD2. This CDR3 contains 16 residues. The V and J ends lost 5 bases and 7 bases, in that order; junction bases with no gene match: 8. Per the germline V gene, CDR1 is SGHKS and CDR2 is YYEKEE (reference sequence). The CDR3 loop is CASSSWTSGSVGELFF. Written as DNA, the CDR3 is TGTGCCAGCAGTTCCTGGACTAGCGGGAGCGTCGGGGAGCTGTTTTTT.

Details on this clone: Other DNA sequences from this sample encode an identical CDR3 as well. V gene TRBV6-5 combines with J gene TRBJ2-3; D is ambiguous. Germline V CDR1 and CDR2: MNHEY, SVGAGI. The CDR3 loop spans 11 amino acids. The V gene lost 4 bases and the J gene lost 5 bases, with 4 bases spanning the gap. CDR3 sequence reads: CASSSLDTQYF. The CDR3 coding sequence is TGTGCCAGCAGTTCTCTAGATACGCAGTATTTT.

The chain recombines TRBV6-1 with TRBJ1-2; 7 positions match TRBD1. Germline loops: CDR1 MNHNS, CDR2 SASEGT. The V segment lost 1 base and the J segment 5 bases; nucleotides outside the gene matches: 7. CDR3 length: 15 residues. CDR3 nucleotides: TGTGCCAGCAGTGAAGTGGGGGACAGATGGTATGGCTACACCTTC. As protein: CASSEVGDRWYGYTF.

This chain joins TRBV2 and TRBJ1-2; no definite D call. The CDR3 consists of 15 residues. Trimming left V 3 bases short and J 2 bases short, with 13 bases between. Per the germline V gene, CDR1 is SNHLY and CDR2 is FYNNEI. In DNA, the CDR3 is TGTGCCAGCAGTGACCCCTTGGGCGGGAACTATGGCTACACCTTC. Amino acids: CASSDPLGGNYGYTF.